Sequencing of this T cell receptor beta chain was carried out in a study of blood T cell repertoires in COVID-19. Study-wide context: Italy, Spain and the United States were the sources of the convalescent and acute COVID-19 samples. Nucleic acid was either cDNA or gDNA, and it came from T cells, B-cell-depleted T cells, or PBMCs.

The germline V gene encodes CDR1 ENHRY and CDR2 SYGVKD. The germline V and J ends were trimmed by 0 bases and 3 bases, with 12 bases remaining between them. There are 16 residues in the CDR3. In the study's own analysis: Amplification from reference gene primers served as the basis for estimated nucleated cell counts. This table comes from immunoSEQ multiplex PCR, and its TCRdb copy is limited to in-frame clones, with some not included. V, J and clone size derive from that table, while D and trimming were established from the DNA sequence. The profile shows about 140,000 clones, 75% to 85% of them singletons.

The receptor comes from a woman older than 75 with acute or convalescent COVID-19. What was sequenced was peripheral blood. The chain recombines TRBV10-3 with TRBJ1-5, with D possibly matching TRBD1 (6 bases). The CDR3 bases are TGTGCCATCAGTGAGTCAGGTGACAGGCCCAATCAGCCCCAGCATTTT. It codes for CAISESGDRPNQPQHF.